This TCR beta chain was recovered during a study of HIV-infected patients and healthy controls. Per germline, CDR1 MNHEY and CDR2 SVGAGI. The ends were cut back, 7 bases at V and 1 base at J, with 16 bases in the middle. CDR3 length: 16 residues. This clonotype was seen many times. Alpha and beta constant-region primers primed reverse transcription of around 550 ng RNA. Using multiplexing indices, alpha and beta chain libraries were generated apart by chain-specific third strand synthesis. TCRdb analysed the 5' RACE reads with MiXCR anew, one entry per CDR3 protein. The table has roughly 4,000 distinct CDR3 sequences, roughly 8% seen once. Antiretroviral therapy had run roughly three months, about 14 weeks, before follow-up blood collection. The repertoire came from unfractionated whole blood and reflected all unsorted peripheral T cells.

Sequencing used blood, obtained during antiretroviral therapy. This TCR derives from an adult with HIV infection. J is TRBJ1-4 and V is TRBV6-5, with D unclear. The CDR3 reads CASKTGVLLTNEKLFF. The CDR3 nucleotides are TGTGCCAGCAAAACCGGGGTGCTCCTAACTAATGAAAAACTGTTTTTT.